This T cell receptor (beta chain) was documented in a study of cytomegalovirus exposure and HLA in healthy donors. Whole-study findings and limits: Within an earlier analysis, most TCR beta V segments proved productive either about 87% or about 30% of the time.

Concerning this clone itself: No antigen is known for it.

Donors were ostensibly healthy at sampling, although undocumented immune exposures were probable. Germline lookup yields CDR1 SNHLY and CDR2 FYNNEI. This CDR3 is built from 14 residues. With 4 bases clipped from V and 4 bases from J, the junction kept 2 bases outside the gene matches. This PCR relied on a set of 60 Vbeta primers and 13 Jbeta primers. Measured with immunoSEQ multiplex PCR; TCRdb has only the in-frame clones, and not every one. The table records approximately 97,000 clones, roughly 76% of them present only once. Source material: PBMCs. The receptor was isolated from a man aged 40-50 years in good health and CMV-seronegative. V usage is TRBV2 and J usage is TRBJ2-3, with TRBD1 matching over 10 bases. CDR3 protein: CASSVGQGADTQYF. CDR3 DNA: TGTGCCAGCAGTGTAGGACAGGGGGCAGATACGCAGTATTTT.